The 8 T cell receptor beta chains in this list originate from one sample, sequenced in a study of a mutant IDH1 vaccine in newly diagnosed glioma. TCRdb keeps only in-frame clones here, not all; method: immunoSEQ multiplex PCR. This sample has 57,000 or so clones, with 70% to 85% found just once. No antigens are known for them. Time point defined: week 11, during vaccination. The study gave 300 ug of mutant IDH1 20-mer peptide per vaccine dose, with topical imiquimod. Sequences were derived from PBMCs, sampled from a glioma patient whose treatment included an IDH1 peptide vaccine. The receptor source for this set is a man aged 30-40 years with glioma.

The chain couples TRBV27 to TRBJ1-5, with D uncertain. Trimming took off 5 bases at V and 3 bases at J, with 14 bases between the two ends. Germline CDR1 is MNHEY and CDR2 is SMNVEV (reference sequence). The CDR3 extends over 15 amino acids. This CDR3 reads CASSPIQGHNQPQHF. The CDR3 DNA sequence: TGTGCCAGCAGTCCGATACAAGGGCACAATCAGCCCCAGCATTTT.

This rearrangement joins TRBV9 to TRBJ2-5; TRBD2 agrees at 12 bases. Trimming cost V 3 bases and J 5 bases; bases outside gene matches: 5. Looked up from germline, CDR1 is SGDLS and CDR2 is YYNGEE. The CDR3 spans 15 residues. The CDR3 is CASSETSGSPETQYF. CDR3 DNA: TGTGCCAGCAGCGAGACTAGCGGGAGTCCGGAGACCCAGTACTTC.

The chain uses TRBV9 and TRBJ1-3; D possibly corresponds to TRBD1 (6 bases). V was clipped by 4 bases and J by 8 bases, with 16 bases between them. The CDR3 has 14 residues. Germline-derived CDR1 and CDR2 are SGDLS and YYNGEE. The DNA for the CDR3 is TGTGCCAGCAGCTCCCCCTTGGGGGCGGACACCATATATTTT. Amino acids: CASSSPLGADTIYF.

The V and J genes are TRBV6-5 and TRBJ1-1; D is undetermined. CDR1 and CDR2 (germline): MNHEY, SVGAGI. The CDR3 runs 14 residues. Trimming took 2 bases from V and 1 from J, leaving 8 bases between them. CDR3 in DNA: TGTGCCAGCAGTTACAAGCTCGGGAACACTGAAGCTTTCTTT. As protein: CASSYKLGNTEAFF.

This clone came up a few times. The chain recombines TRBV7-4 with TRBJ1-4; D may be TRBD1 (5 bases). In germline, CDR1 is SGHVT, CDR2 SQSDAQ. The V end lost 7 bases, the J end lost 8 bases, and 20 bases lay between the germline ends. CDR3 size: 15 residues. CDR3 DNA sequence: TGTGCCAGCAACTCGACTTTGACAGCCACAGAAAAACTGTTTTTT. Its translation is CASNSTLTATEKLFF.

Worth noting for this clone: Germline and junction disagree at one end, which may indicate a read error. The chain has TRBV11-2 and TRBJ1-2; possibly TRBD1 for D (6 bases). CDR3 length: 12 residues. Germline V gene data show CDR1 as SGHAT and CDR2 as FQNNGV. Here the CDR3 DNA reads TGTGCCAGCAGCCCGGCCCGTGGGGGCCCAGTCTTC. This encodes CASSPARGGPVF.

The chain links TRBV7-9 to TRBJ1-6; the match to TRBD1 covers 8 bases. This CDR3 has 19 amino acids. CDR1 is SEHNR, CDR2 FQNEAQ, per germline (reference sequence). J was trimmed by 6 bases and V by 0 bases; bases with no gene match: 13. In nucleotides, the CDR3 is TGTGCCAGCAGCTTAGCTTCGGAGTGGCAGGGGGCTGGTAATTCACCCCTCCACTTT. Its protein is CASSLASEWQGAGNSPLHF.

The chain uses TRBV11-1 and TRBJ2-3; D not certain. V lost 7 bases and J 5 bases, leaving 13 bases between the germline ends. CDR1 is SGHAT and CDR2 is FQDESV in the germline V gene (reference sequence). The CDR3 has 13 amino acids. The CDR3, as DNA: TGTGCCAGCAATGGTGGATTGGGAGATACGCAGTATTTT. It encodes CASNGGLGDTQYF.